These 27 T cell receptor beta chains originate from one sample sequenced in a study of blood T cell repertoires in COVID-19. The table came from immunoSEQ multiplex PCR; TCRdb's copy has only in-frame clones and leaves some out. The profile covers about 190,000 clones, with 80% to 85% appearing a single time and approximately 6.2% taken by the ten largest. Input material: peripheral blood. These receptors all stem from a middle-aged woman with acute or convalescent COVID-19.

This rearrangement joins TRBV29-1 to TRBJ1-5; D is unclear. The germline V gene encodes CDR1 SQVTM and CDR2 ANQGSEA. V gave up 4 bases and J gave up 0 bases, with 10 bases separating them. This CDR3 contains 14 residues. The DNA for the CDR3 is TGCAGCGTTGTGGGAGGAGATAGCAATCAGCCCCAGCATTTT. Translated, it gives CSVVGGDSNQPQHF.

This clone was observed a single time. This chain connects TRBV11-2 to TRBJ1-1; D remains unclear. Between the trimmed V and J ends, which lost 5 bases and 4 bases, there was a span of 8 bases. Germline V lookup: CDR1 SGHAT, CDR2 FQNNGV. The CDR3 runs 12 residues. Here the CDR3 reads CASSPRSTEAFF. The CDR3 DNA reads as TGTGCCAGCAGCCCCCGGAGCACTGAAGCTTTCTTT.

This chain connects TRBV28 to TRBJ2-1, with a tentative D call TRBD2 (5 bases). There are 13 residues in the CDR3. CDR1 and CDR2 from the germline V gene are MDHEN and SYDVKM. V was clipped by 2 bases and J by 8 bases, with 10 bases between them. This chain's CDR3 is CASSLLAGDEQFF. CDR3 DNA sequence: TGTGCCAGCAGTTTACTAGCTGGGGATGAGCAGTTCTTC.

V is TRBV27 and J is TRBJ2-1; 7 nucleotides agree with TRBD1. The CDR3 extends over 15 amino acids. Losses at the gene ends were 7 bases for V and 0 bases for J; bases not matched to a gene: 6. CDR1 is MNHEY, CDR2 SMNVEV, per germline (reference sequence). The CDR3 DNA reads TGTGCCAGCAAGACAGGGTCAACCTCCTACAATGAGCAGTTCTTC. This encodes CASKTGSTSYNEQFF.

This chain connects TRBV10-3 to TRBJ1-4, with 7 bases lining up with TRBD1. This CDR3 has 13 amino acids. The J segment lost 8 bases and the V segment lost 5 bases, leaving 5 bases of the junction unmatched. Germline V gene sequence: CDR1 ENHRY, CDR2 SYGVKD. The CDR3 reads CAISPTGEEKLFF. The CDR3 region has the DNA TGTGCCATCAGTCCAACAGGGGAAGAAAAACTGTTTTTT.

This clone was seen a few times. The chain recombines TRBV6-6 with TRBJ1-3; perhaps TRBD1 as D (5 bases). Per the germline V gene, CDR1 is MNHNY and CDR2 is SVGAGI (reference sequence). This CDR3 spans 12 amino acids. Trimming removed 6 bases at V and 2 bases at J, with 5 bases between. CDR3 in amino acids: CASRDTGNTIYF. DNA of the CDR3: TGTGCCAGCAGGGACACTGGAAACACCATATATTTT.

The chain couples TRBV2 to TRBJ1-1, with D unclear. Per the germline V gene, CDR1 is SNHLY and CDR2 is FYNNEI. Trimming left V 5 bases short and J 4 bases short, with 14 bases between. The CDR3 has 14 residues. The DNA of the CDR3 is TGTGCCAGCAGTTCACTTACCCTTAGCACTGAAGCTTTCTTT. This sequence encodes CASSSLTLSTEAFF.

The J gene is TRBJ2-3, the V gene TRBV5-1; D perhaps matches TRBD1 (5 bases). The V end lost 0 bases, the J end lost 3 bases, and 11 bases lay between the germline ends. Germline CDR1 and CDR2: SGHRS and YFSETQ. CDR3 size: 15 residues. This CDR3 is CASSLGVQGTDTQYF. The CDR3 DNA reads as TGCGCCAGCAGCTTGGGTGTGCAGGGTACAGATACGCAGTATTTT.

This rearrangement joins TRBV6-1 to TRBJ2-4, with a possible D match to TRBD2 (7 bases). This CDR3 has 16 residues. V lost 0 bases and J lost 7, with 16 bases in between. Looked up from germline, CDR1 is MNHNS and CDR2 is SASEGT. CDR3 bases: TGTGCCAGCAGTGAAGCGGGGGGGGCAGGCAGGAACATTCAGTACTTC. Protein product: CASSEAGGAGRNIQYF.

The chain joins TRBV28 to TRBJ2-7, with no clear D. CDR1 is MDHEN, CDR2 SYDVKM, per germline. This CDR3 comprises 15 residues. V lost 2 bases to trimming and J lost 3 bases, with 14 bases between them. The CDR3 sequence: CASSLAHSGFYEQYF. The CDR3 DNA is TGTGCCAGCAGTTTAGCCCATTCAGGTTTCTACGAGCAGTACTTC.

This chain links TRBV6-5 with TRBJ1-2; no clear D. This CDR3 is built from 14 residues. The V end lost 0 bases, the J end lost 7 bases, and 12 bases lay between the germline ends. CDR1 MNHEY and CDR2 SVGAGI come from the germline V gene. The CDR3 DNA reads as TGTGCCAGCAGTTACTCCGGGAAAATCGCTGGCTACACCTTC. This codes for CASSYSGKIAGYTF.

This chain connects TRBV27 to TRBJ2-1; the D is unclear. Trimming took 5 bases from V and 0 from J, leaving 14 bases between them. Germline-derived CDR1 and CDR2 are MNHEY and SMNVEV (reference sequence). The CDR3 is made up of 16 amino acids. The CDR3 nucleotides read TGTGCCAGCAGTAGGAGCGTTATAAGCTCCTACAATGAGCAGTTCTTC. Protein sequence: CASSRSVISSYNEQFF.

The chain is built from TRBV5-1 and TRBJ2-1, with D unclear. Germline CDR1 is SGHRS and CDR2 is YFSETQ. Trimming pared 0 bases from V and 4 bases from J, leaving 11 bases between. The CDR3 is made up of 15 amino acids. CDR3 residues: CASSLAHFDYNEQFF. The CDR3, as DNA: TGCGCCAGCAGCTTGGCCCACTTCGATTACAATGAGCAGTTCTTC.

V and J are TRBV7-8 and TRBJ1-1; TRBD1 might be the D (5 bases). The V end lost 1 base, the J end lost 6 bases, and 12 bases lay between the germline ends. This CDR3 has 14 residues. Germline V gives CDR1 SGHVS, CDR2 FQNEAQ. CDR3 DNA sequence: TGTGCCAGCAGCTTAGGCGGGGGAGGCGCTGAAGCTTTCTTT. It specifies CASSLGGGGAEAFF.

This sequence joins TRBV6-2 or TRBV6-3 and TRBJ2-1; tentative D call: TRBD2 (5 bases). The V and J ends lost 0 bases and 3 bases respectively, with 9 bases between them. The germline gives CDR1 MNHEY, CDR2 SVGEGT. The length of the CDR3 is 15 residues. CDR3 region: CASSYSLLGYNEQFF. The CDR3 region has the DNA TGTGCCAGCAGTTACTCTTTACTAGGCTACAATGAGCAGTTCTTC.

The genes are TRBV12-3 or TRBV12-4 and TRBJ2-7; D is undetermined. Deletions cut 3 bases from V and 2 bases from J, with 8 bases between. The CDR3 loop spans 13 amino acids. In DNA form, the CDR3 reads TGTGCCAGCAGTTTTAACCGGGCCTACGAGCAGTACTTC. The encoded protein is CASSFNRAYEQYF.

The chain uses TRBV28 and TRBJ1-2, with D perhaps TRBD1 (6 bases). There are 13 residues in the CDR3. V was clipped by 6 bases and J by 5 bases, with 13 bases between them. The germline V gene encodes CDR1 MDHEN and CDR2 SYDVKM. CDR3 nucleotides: TGTGCCAGCAGGGTGGCAGGGGAATATGGCTACACCTTC. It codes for CASRVAGEYGYTF.

This CDR3 reads CAWTRQPQETQYF. CDR3 DNA: TGTGCCTGGACGAGACAGCCTCAAGAGACCCAGTACTTC. J is TRBJ2-5 and V is TRBV30; a possible D gene is TRBD1 (5 bases). CDR1 is GTSNPN and CDR2 is SVGIG in the germline V gene (reference sequence). Trimming took 4 bases from V and 2 from J, leaving 11 bases between them. This CDR3 is built from 13 residues.

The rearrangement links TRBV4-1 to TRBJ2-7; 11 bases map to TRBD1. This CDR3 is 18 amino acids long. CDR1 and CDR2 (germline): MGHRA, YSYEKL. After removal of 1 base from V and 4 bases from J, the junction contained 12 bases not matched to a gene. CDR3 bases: TGCGCCAGCAGCCAAGCCGGTCTAATCGGACAGGGGGCGTACGAGCAGTACTTC. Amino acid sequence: CASSQAGLIGQGAYEQYF.

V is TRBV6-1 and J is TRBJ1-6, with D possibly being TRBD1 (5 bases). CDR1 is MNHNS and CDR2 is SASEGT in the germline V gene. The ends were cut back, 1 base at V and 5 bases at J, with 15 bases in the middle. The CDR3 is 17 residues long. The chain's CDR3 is CASSEVQEQSHNSPLHF. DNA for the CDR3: TGTGCCAGCAGTGAAGTACAGGAGCAATCCCATAATTCACCCCTCCACTTT.

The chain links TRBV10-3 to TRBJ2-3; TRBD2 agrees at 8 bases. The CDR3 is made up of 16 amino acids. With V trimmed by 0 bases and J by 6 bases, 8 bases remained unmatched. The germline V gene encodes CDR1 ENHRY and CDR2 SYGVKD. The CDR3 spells CAISESSGGYRDTQYF. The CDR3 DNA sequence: TGTGCCATCAGTGAGTCCTCGGGGGGGTACCGGGATACGCAGTATTTT.

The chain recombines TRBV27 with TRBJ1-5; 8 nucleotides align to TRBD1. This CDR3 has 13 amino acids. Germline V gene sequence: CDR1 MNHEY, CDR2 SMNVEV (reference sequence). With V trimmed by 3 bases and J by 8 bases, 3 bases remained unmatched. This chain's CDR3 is CASSFNRGEPQHF. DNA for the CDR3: TGTGCCAGCAGTTTCAACAGGGGGGAGCCCCAGCATTTT.

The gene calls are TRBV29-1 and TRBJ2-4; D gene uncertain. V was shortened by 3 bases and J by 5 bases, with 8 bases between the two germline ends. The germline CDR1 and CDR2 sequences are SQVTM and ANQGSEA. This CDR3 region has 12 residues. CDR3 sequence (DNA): TGCAGCGTTGAGGGCACCCAAAACATTCAGTACTTC. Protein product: CSVEGTQNIQYF.

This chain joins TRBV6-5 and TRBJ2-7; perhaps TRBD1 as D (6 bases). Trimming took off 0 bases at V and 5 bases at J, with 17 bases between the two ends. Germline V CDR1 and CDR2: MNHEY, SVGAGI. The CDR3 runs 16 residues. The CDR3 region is CASSYSSNRDIDEQYF. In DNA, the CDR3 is TGTGCCAGCAGTTACTCGAGTAACAGGGATATCGACGAGCAGTACTTC.

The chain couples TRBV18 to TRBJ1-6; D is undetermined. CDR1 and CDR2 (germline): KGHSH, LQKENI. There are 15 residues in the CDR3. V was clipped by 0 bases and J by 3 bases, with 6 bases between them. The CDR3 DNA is TGTGCCAGCTCACCACCGCAGATCTATAATTCACCCCTCCACTTT. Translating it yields CASSPPQIYNSPLHF.

CDR3 loop: CASSLPGGGNQPQHF. The CDR3 DNA follows: TGTGCCAGCAGTTTACCAGGGGGAGGTAATCAGCCCCAGCATTTT. The chain employs TRBV28 and TRBJ1-5; 7 bases are a match to TRBD1. This CDR3 is built from 15 residues. J gave up 4 bases and V 2 bases, and 5 bases lay outside the gene matches. The V gene's germline CDR1 is MDHEN and CDR2 SYDVKM.

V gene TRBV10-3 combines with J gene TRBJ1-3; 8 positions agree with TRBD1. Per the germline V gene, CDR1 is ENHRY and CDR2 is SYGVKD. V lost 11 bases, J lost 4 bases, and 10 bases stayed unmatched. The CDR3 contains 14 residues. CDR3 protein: CAGRPTGAGNTIYF. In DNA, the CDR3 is TGTGCCGGCCGCCCGACAGGGGCCGGAAACACCATATATTTT.